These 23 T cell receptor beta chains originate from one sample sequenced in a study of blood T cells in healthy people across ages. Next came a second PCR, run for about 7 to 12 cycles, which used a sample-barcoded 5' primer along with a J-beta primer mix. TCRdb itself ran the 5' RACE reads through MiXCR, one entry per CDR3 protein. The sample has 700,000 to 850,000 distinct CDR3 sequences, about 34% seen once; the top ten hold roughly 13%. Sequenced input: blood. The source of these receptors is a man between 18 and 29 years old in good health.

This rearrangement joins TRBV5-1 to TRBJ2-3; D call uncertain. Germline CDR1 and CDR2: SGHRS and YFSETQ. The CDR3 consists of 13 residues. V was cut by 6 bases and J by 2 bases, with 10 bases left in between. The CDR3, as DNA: TGCGCCAGCAACCTAGACATCACAGATACGCAGTATTTT. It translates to CASNLDITDTQYF.

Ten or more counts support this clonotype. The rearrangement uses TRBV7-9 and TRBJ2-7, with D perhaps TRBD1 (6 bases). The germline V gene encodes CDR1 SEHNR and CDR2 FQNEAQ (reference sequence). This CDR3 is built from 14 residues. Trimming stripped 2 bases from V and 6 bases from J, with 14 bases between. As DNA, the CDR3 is TGTGCCAGCAGCTTATTTACAGGGTGGAGCGAGCAGTACTTC. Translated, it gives CASSLFTGWSEQYF.

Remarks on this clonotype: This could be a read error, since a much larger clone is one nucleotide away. The CDR3 bases are TGCGCCAGCAGCTTTCAAGGGACTAGTGCAGAGACCCAGTACTTC. This codes for CASSFQGTSAETQYF. The V and J genes are TRBV4-3 and TRBJ2-5, with 8 bases that match TRBD2. The V gene's germline CDR1 is LGHNA and CDR2 YSLEER. The CDR3 is 15 residues long. V shed 5 bases, J shed 4 bases, and the junction held 9 bases outside the gene matches.

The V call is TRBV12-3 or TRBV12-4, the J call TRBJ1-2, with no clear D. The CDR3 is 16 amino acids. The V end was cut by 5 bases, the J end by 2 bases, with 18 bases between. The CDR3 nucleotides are TGTGCCAGCAGTCCCCTTCAGTTGGATAGGAACTATGGCTACACCTTC. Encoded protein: CASSPLQLDRNYGYTF.

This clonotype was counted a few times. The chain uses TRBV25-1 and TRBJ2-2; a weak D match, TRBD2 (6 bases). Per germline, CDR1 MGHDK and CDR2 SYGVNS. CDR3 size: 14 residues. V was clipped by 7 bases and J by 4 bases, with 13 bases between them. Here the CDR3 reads CASTTTGGTGELFF. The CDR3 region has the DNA TGTGCCAGCACCACCACCGGGGGCACCGGGGAGCTGTTTTTT.

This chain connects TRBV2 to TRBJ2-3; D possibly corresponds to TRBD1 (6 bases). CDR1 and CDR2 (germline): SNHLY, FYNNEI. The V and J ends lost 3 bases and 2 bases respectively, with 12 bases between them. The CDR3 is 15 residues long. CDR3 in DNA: TGTGCCAGCAGTGACCCAGGGGCCAACACAGATACGCAGTATTTT. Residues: CASSDPGANTDTQYF. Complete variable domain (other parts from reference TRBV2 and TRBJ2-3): EPEVTQTPSHQVTQMGQEVILRCVPISNHLYFYWYRQILGQKVEFLVSFYNNEISEKSEIFDDQFSVERPDGSNFTLKIRSTKLEDSAMYFCASSDPGANTDTQYFGPGTRLTVL.

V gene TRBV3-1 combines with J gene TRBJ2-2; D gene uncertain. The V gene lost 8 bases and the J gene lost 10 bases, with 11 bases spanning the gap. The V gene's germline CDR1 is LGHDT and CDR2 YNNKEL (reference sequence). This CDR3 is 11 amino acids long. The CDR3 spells CASGRREELFF. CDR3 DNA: TGTGCCAGCGGTCGTAGAGAGGAGCTGTTTTTT.

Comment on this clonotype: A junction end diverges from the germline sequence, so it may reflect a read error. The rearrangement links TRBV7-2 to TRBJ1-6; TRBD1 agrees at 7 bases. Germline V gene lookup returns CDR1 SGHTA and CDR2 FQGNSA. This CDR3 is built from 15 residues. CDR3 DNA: TGTGGCAGCAACAGGGACAGCTCCTATAATTCACCCCTCCACTTT. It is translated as CGSNRDSSYNSPLHF.

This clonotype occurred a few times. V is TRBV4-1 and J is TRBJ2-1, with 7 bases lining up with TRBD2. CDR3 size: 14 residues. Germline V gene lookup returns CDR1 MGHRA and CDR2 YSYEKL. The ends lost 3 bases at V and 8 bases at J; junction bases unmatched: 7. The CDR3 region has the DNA TGCGCCAGCAGCCAGCGAGCGGGGAGGGATGAGCAGTTCTTC. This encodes CASSQRAGRDEQFF.

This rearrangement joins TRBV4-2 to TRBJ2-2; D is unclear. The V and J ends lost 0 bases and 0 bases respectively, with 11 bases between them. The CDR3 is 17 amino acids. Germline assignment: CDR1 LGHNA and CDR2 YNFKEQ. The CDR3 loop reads CASSQELPNANTGELFF. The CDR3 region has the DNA TGTGCCAGCAGCCAAGAGTTACCAAACGCGAACACCGGGGAGCTGTTTTTT.

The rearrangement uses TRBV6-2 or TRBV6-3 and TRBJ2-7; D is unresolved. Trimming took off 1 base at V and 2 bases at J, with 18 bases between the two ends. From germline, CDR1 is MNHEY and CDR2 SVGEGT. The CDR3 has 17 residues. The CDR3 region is CASSYYPRGRSTYEQYF. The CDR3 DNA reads TGTGCCAGCAGTTACTACCCACGAGGACGAAGTACCTACGAGCAGTACTTC.

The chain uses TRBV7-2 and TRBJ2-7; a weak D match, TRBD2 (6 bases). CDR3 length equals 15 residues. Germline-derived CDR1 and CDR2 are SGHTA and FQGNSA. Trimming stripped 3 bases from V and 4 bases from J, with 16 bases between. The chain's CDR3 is CASSLPGLKGYEQYF. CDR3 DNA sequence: TGTGCCAGCAGCTTGCCGGGACTCAAAGGGTACGAGCAGTACTTC.

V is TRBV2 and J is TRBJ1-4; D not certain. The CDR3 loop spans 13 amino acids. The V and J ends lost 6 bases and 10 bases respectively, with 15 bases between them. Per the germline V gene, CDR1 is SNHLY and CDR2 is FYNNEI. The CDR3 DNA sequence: TGTGCCAGCAGCGACCGGGGAGGGCGAAAACTGTTTTTT. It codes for CASSDRGGRKLFF.

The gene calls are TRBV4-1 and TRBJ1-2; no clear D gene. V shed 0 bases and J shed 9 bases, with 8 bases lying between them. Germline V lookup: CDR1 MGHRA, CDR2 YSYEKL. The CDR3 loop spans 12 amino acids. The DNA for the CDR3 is TGCGCCAGCAGCCAAGATGGGGTAAGCTACACCTTC. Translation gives CASSQDGVSYTF.

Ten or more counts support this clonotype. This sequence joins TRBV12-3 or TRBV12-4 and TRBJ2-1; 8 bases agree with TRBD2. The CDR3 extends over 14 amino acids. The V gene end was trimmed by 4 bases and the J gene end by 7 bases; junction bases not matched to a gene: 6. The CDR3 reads CASSSRGGYNEQFF. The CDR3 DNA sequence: TGTGCCAGCAGTTCACGGGGGGGGTATAATGAGCAGTTCTTC.

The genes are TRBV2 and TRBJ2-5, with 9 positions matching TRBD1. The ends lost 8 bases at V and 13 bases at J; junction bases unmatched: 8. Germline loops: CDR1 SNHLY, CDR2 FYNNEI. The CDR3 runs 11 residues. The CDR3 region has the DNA TGTGCCAGCGGGACAGGGTTCGAGCGGTACTTC. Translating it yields CASGTGFERYF.

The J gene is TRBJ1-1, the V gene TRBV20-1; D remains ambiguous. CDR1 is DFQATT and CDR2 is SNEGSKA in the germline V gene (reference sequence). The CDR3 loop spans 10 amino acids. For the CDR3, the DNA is TGCAGCGTGACAAGGACTGAAGCTTTCTTT. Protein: CSVTRTEAFF.

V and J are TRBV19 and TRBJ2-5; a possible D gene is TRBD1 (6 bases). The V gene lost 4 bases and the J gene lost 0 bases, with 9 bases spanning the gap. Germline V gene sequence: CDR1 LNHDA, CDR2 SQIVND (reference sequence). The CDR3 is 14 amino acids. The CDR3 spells CASSTGQHQETQYF. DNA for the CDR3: TGTGCCAGTAGTACTGGACAGCACCAAGAGACCCAGTACTTC.

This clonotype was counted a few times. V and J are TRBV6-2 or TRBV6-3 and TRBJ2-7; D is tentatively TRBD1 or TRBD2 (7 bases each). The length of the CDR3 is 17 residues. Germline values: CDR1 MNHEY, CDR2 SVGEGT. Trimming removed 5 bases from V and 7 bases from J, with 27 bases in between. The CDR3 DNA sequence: TGTGCCAGCAGTCAGTTATACAGGGGAGGGGCCCCAAATGAGCAGTACTTC. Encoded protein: CASSQLYRGGAPNEQYF.

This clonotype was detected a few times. Here the CDR3 DNA reads TGTGCCAGCAGCCACCCAGGAGGGACAGACCCCTCCTACGAGCAGTACTTC. Protein sequence: CASSHPGGTDPSYEQYF. This chain connects TRBV14 to TRBJ2-7; D may be TRBD1 (7 bases). Trimming removed 3 bases at V and 0 bases at J, with 18 bases between. CDR1 and CDR2 from the germline V gene are SGHDN and FVKESK. This CDR3 comprises 17 residues.

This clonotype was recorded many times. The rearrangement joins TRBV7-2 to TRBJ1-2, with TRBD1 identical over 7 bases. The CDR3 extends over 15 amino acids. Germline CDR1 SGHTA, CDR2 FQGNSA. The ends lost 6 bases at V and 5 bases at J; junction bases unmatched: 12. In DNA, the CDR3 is TGTGCCAGCAGTTCATTAACAGGGGAGGGTTATGGCTACACCTTC. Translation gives CASSSLTGEGYGYTF.

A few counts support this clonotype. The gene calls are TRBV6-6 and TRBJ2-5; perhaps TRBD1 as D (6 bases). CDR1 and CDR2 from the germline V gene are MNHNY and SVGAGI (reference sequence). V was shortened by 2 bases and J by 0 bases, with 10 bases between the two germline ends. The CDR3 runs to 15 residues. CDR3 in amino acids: CASSYLDSYQETQYF. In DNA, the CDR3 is TGTGCCAGCAGTTACCTGGACAGCTACCAAGAGACCCAGTACTTC.

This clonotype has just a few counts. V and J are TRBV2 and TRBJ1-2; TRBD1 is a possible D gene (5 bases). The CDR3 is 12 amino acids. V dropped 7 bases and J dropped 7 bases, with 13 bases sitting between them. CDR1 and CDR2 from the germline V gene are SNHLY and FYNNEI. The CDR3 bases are TGTGCCAGCAATGTTCAGGGATCTGGCTACACCTTC. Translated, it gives CASNVQGSGYTF.